This T cell receptor beta chain was captured in a study of blood T cell repertoires in COVID-19 (dated by TCRdb to about 2020). About the full investigation: The collaborator samples originated in the United States, Italy and Spain and spanned the acute and convalescent phases of COVID-19. Where HLA class I and class II types were available, the types were taken from metadata supplied by the sample provider, not from assay-based typing. A freely available public database, intended as a resource for researchers studying the immune response to SARS-CoV-2, is where the repertoires were released. Nearly every sample came with metadata listing a de-identified subject ID, COVID-19 status, age in years and sex. Samples were obtained from the ongoing ImmuneRACE study (first 160 participants) and from about 1,300 subjects provided by 6 global collaborators. Deeply sampled blood TCRbeta repertoires from subjects exposed to, actively infected with, or recovered from COVID-19 were included in the dataset. The material from the prospective study consisted of cDNA or gDNA derived from T cells, B-cell-depleted T cells, or PBMCs.

Paper-wide results and their limitations: Clinical and demographic metadata were provided uncurated, with the amount varying by source and participant.

The immunoSEQ Assay, a bias-controlled multiplex PCR, was used to amplify TCRbeta CDR3 regions from genomic DNA. The published analysis was carried out like this. Within the assay, amplification of reference gene primers was used to estimate how many nucleated cells each sample contained. Sequence reads were collapsed and filtered to measure the absolute abundance of every unique TCRbeta CDR3 rearrangement. For each sample, productive Simpson clonality was calculated as the square root of Simpson's diversity index over productive rearrangements. Held by TCRdb, this immuneACCESS table contains in-frame sequences only and omits some clones. Under half of the omission traces to an unresolved V gene where checked; the cause of the rest is unknown. The V and J calls and the clone size are those of that table, but D and trimming were determined from the DNA. The table for this sample lists more than 200,000 clones; 82% of them were counted only once. The ten largest clonotypes hold approximately 8.4% of the sample.

One collaborating source in Seattle enrolled patients while the patients were actively infected and followed the patients over time throughout the course of disease. Each collaborating institution followed its own protocols to collect whole blood in K2EDTA tubes. For TCRbeta analysis, collaborator samples were shipped as frozen whole blood, as isolated PBMCs, or as DNA extracted from either sample type. The junction shows trimming of 4 bases on V and 7 bases on J, plus 13 bases between the germline ends. The germline V gene specifies SGHDN as CDR1 and FVKESK as CDR2. The CDR3 covers 13 residues, taking in both the cysteine and the phenylalanine. The only DNA kept is the CDR3, 39 bases in frame from the first base. Note on this clone: The clone's antigen remains unknown. Per-base quality was not reported, and no clone a single base away is much larger than it.

The source of this sequence is a woman older than 75 with COVID-19, enrolled during active disease. Rearrangement joined TRBV14 to TRBJ1-2; too little of a D gene remains to name it. Sequences were obtained from peripheral blood. The CDR3 region: CASSPSPRAGYTF. The base sequence is TGTGCCAGCAGCCCAAGTCCGCGGGCTGGCTACACCTTC.